Shown below are 25 T cell receptor beta chains from a single sample sequenced in a study of beta chain features in type 1 diabetes. Regarding the study as a whole: Shortening that was moderate but significant affected the TCRB CDR3s of Type 1 diabetes patients in all four CD4+ subsets.

Sequenced material consisted of expressed TCRB transcripts (all of the isolated RNA was reverse transcribed). Sequencing was performed with immunoSEQ multiplex PCR; in TCRdb, only in-frame clones are kept and a portion is missing. The sample lists hundreds of thousands of clones; 11% were seen once. These receptors have no identified antigens. Sample: naive CD4+ T cells from blood. The receptors stem from a young man with type 1 diabetes.

This clone came up a few times. The chain joins TRBV4-1 to TRBJ2-3; 7 bases are a match to TRBD2. CDR1 MGHRA and CDR2 YSYEKL come from the germline V gene. The length of the CDR3 is 17 residues. V lost 0 bases, J lost 2 bases, and 8 bases stayed unmatched. DNA of the CDR3: TGCGCCAGCAGCCAAGATCGCTTTAGCGGGTTCACAGATACGCAGTATTTT. It is translated as CASSQDRFSGFTDTQYF.

This clone occurred a few times. CDR3 DNA sequence: TGTGCCAGCAGGGGCGAGTCCCGCGGGGAGCTGTTTTTT. This gives the protein CASRGESRGELFF. The chain carries TRBV25-1 and TRBJ2-2; no clear D gene. Germline assignment: CDR1 MGHDK and CDR2 SYGVNS. The V end was cut by 6 bases, the J end by 7 bases, with 12 bases between. The CDR3 sequence is 13 residues long.

This chain joins TRBV19 and TRBJ2-3; perhaps TRBD2 as D (7 bases). The CDR3 is 14 amino acids. Between the trimmed V and J ends, which lost 4 bases and 5 bases, there was a span of 13 bases. Germline CDR1 LNHDA, CDR2 SQIVND (reference sequence). CDR3 DNA: TGTGCCAGTAGTACAACAGGGAGGGGAGATACGCAGTATTTT. Translation: CASSTTGRGDTQYF.

This clone was found a few times. This rearrangement joins TRBV2 to TRBJ1-1, with 7 bases lining up with TRBD1. This CDR3 has 14 residues. CDR1 and CDR2 (germline): SNHLY, FYNNEI. Unmatched junction bases numbered 8, after V lost 6 bases and J lost 4 bases. CDR3: CASSDDRVGTEAFF. DNA of the CDR3: TGTGCCAGCAGCGATGACAGGGTTGGCACTGAAGCTTTCTTT.

This clone was seen only a few times. V usage is TRBV7-9 and J usage is TRBJ1-1, with D tentatively TRBD1 (6 bases). The CDR3 has 15 residues. Trimming left V 3 bases short and J 3 bases short, with 14 bases between. CDR1 and CDR2 from the germline V gene are SEHNR and FQNEAQ (reference sequence). The CDR3 bases are TGTGCCAGCAGCTTCTCAGCAGGGGCGGACACTGAAGCTTTCTTT. Its translation: CASSFSAGADTEAFF.

This clone appeared a few times. The chain uses TRBV5-4 and TRBJ2-2; D is undetermined. Trimming removed 0 bases from V and 0 bases from J, with 6 bases in between. The CDR3 is made up of 15 amino acids. In germline, CDR1 is SGHNT, CDR2 YYREEE (reference sequence). The CDR3 DNA follows: TGTGCCAGCAGCTTGGATCCAACGAACACCGGGGAGCTGTTTTTT. It yields the protein CASSLDPTNTGELFF.

As concerns this clone: At the DNA level, this CDR3 is encoded by other sequences in the same sample as well. The rearrangement links TRBV5-1 to TRBJ2-3; TRBD1 aligns across 8 bases. Losses at the gene ends were 2 bases for V and 3 bases for J; bases not matched to a gene: 2. Germline V gene data show CDR1 as SGHRS and CDR2 as YFSETQ. This CDR3 comprises 14 residues. The chain's CDR3 is CASSFGQGTDTQYF. DNA for the CDR3: TGCGCCAGCAGCTTCGGACAGGGAACAGATACGCAGTATTTT.

The chain uses TRBV7-9 and TRBJ1-1, with D uncertain. This CDR3 contains 14 residues. Between the trimmed V and J ends, which lost 3 bases and 0 bases, there was a span of 8 bases. Germline CDR1 and CDR2: SEHNR and FQNEAQ (reference sequence). This chain's CDR3 is CASSFDTMNTEAFF. CDR3 nucleotides: TGTGCCAGCAGCTTTGACACCATGAACACTGAAGCTTTCTTT.

Only a few counts were recorded for this clone. V is TRBV28 and J is TRBJ2-7; D may be TRBD1 (5 bases). Per germline, CDR1 MDHEN and CDR2 SYDVKM. Trimming removed 6 bases from V and 9 bases from J, with 15 bases in between. The CDR3 runs to 12 residues. The CDR3 here is CASSSPGRGQYF. DNA for the CDR3: TGTGCCAGCAGCTCCCCCGGTAGGGGGCAGTACTTC.

This clone appeared a few times. The chain's CDR3 is CAQRLAGGTDTQYF. The CDR3 DNA reads as TGTGCCCAACGACTAGCGGGGGGCACAGATACGCAGTATTTT. The gene calls are TRBV30 and TRBJ2-3; 12 nucleotides agree with TRBD2. With 8 bases clipped from V and 1 base from J, the junction kept 4 bases outside the gene matches. There are 14 residues in the CDR3. Germline CDR1 and CDR2: GTSNPN and SVGIG (reference sequence).

The table lists this clone with a few counts. CDR3 sequence: CSAARQYGGYTF. Written as DNA, the CDR3 is TGCAGCGCAGCCCGACAATATGGTGGCTACACCTTC. The chain has TRBV29-1 and TRBJ1-2; D not resolved. The CDR3 length is 12 residues. The ends were cut back, 7 bases at V and 7 bases at J, with 16 bases in the middle. Germline V lookup: CDR1 SQVTM, CDR2 ANQGSEA.

The chain employs TRBV14 and TRBJ2-7; D ambiguous. CDR3 size: 12 residues. The germline CDR1 and CDR2 sequences are SGHDN and FVKESK. V shed 4 bases and J shed 7 bases, with 11 bases lying between them. The CDR3 protein is CASSRVAGEQYF. CDR3 nucleotide sequence: TGTGCCAGCAGCCGAGTCGCCGGTGAGCAGTACTTC.

This clone came up a few times. The chain links TRBV7-9 to TRBJ2-3, with 10 nucleotides matching TRBD2. The ends lost 5 bases at V and 2 bases at J; junction bases unmatched: 7. This CDR3 contains 16 residues. CDR1 SEHNR and CDR2 FQNEAQ come from the germline V gene (reference sequence). The CDR3 loop reads CASSAGLAVNTDTQYF. CDR3 nucleotides: TGTGCCAGCAGCGCCGGACTAGCGGTGAACACAGATACGCAGTATTTT.

This clone occurred a few times. This chain joins TRBV5-6 and TRBJ1-4; the D is unclear. Germline lookup yields CDR1 SGHDT and CDR2 YYEEEE. CDR3 length equals 14 residues. V lost 2 bases, J lost 0 bases, and 5 bases lay in between. CDR3: CASSFTPTNEKLFF. CDR3 nucleotide sequence: TGTGCCAGCAGCTTTACTCCAACTAATGAAAAACTGTTTTTT.

This clone was found a few times. The J gene is TRBJ2-5, the V gene TRBV7-8, with 7 bases lining up with TRBD1. J lost 2 bases, V lost 5 bases, and 8 bases had no gene match. This CDR3 comprises 15 residues. Germline V CDR1 and CDR2: SGHVS, FQNEAQ. CDR3 sequence reads: CASSPEARGQETQYF. As DNA, the CDR3 is TGTGCCAGCAGCCCCGAAGCCAGGGGGCAAGAGACCCAGTACTTC.

This clone was counted between two and nine times. In DNA, the CDR3 is TGTGCCAGCAGCGTAGGTGGACACAAAAATGAAAAACTGTTTTTT. Protein: CASSVGGHKNEKLFF. The genes are TRBV9 and TRBJ1-4, with D perhaps matching TRBD1 (5 bases). The CDR3 is made up of 15 amino acids. The V end was cut by 0 bases, the J end by 5 bases, with 11 bases between. Germline V CDR1 and CDR2: SGDLS, YYNGEE. The full variable domain, its missing parts supplied by reference TRBV9 and TRBJ1-4, is DSGVTQTPKHLITATGQRVTLRCSPRSGDLSVYWYQQSLDQGLQFLIQYYNGEERAKGNILERFSAQQFPDLHSELNLSSLELGDSALYFCASSVGGHKNEKLFFGSGTQLSVL.

This clone was counted only a few times. This chain links TRBV19 with TRBJ1-2; D gene ambiguous. Deletions cut 6 bases from V and 1 base from J, with 15 bases between. This CDR3 comprises 15 residues. Germline V gene data show CDR1 as LNHDA and CDR2 as SQIVND (reference sequence). CDR3 protein: CASSALWQDNYGYTF. CDR3 coding DNA: TGTGCCAGTAGCGCACTGTGGCAGGATAACTATGGCTACACCTTC.

The rearrangement links TRBV5-1 to TRBJ1-2, with 7 positions matching TRBD1. CDR3 length: 15 amino acids. Germline CDR1 reads SGHRS; CDR2 reads YFSETQ. With 0 bases clipped from V and 2 bases from J, the junction kept 4 bases outside the gene matches. CDR3 nucleotide sequence: TGCGCCAGCAGCTTGGCCACAGGGGTGAACTATGGCTACACCTTC. Translation gives CASSLATGVNYGYTF.

This clone has more than one count but fewer than ten. The V gene is TRBV7-3, the J gene TRBJ1-1; perhaps TRBD1 as D (6 bases). Germline V gene data show CDR1 as SGHTA and CDR2 as FQGTGA. The CDR3 extends over 15 amino acids. Trimming shortened V by 5 bases and J by 0 bases, and 13 bases separated the two germline ends. CDR3 sequence: CASSTEDRLNTEAFF. The CDR3 region has the DNA TGTGCCAGCAGCACCGAGGACAGATTGAACACTGAAGCTTTCTTT.

The chain employs TRBV18 and TRBJ1-1; D perhaps matches TRBD1 (5 bases). V lost 3 bases and J 2 bases, leaving 10 bases between the germline ends. The CDR3 consists of 14 residues. CDR1 is KGHSH and CDR2 is LQKENI in the germline V gene. The CDR3, as DNA: TGTGCCAGCTCACCCAGGGATGAAAACACTGAAGCTTTCTTT. Encoded protein: CASSPRDENTEAFF.

This chain connects TRBV9 to TRBJ2-7; unclear D gene. This CDR3 comprises 11 residues. Germline CDR1 SGDLS, CDR2 YYNGEE. The ends were cut back, 6 bases at V and 3 bases at J, with 7 bases in the middle. CDR3 amino acids: CASIRGYEQYF. The CDR3, as DNA: TGTGCCAGCATCAGAGGCTACGAGCAGTACTTC.

This clone was picked up a small number of times. The rearrangement links TRBV5-4 to TRBJ1-2, with 9 bases identical to TRBD1. The CDR3 extends over 13 amino acids. Losses at the gene ends were 9 bases for V and 2 bases for J; bases not matched to a gene: 5. Germline loops: CDR1 SGHNT, CDR2 YYREEE (reference sequence). The CDR3 is CATGTGPNYGYTF. As DNA, the CDR3 is TGTGCCACCGGGACAGGGCCGAACTATGGCTACACCTTC.

Worth noting for this clone: The germline gene is not matched at one end of the junction; a read error may be the cause. J is TRBJ2-1 and V is TRBV12-5, with D maybe TRBD1 (6 bases). The CDR3 has 14 residues. Germline V lookup: CDR1 LGHNT, CDR2 FRNRAP. The CDR3 region has the DNA TGTGCTAGTAGTTTAACAGGGTCTAGGAATGAGCAGTTCTTC. Amino acids: CASSLTGSRNEQFF.

Notes on this clone: The sample carries other DNA sequences with the same CDR3. The V gene is TRBV5-4, the J gene TRBJ2-7; weak D call: TRBD1 (5 bases). Trimming stripped 5 bases from V and 1 base from J, with 13 bases between. The CDR3 runs to 14 residues. Germline V CDR1 and CDR2: SGHNT, YYREEE (reference sequence). CDR3 nucleotide sequence: TGTGCCAGCAGTTTAGACAGATCGTCCTACGAGCAGTACTTC. Protein product: CASSLDRSSYEQYF.

V is TRBV18 and J is TRBJ2-2; 10 positions match TRBD2. The J segment lost 0 bases and the V segment lost 5 bases, leaving 6 bases of the junction unmatched. The length of the CDR3 is 17 residues. Looked up from germline, CDR1 is KGHSH and CDR2 is LQKENI. CDR3 amino acids: CASSYDLAGANTGELFF. The CDR3 coding sequence is TGTGCCAGCTCATACGACCTAGCGGGGGCGAACACCGGGGAGCTGTTTTTT. Full variable domain (missing parts from reference TRBV18 and TRBJ2-2): NAGVMQNPRHLVRRRGQEARLRCSPMKGHSHVYWYRQLPEEGLKFMVYLQKENIIDESGMPKERFSAEFPKEGPSILRIQQVVRGDSAAYFCASSYDLAGANTGELFFGEGSRLTVL.